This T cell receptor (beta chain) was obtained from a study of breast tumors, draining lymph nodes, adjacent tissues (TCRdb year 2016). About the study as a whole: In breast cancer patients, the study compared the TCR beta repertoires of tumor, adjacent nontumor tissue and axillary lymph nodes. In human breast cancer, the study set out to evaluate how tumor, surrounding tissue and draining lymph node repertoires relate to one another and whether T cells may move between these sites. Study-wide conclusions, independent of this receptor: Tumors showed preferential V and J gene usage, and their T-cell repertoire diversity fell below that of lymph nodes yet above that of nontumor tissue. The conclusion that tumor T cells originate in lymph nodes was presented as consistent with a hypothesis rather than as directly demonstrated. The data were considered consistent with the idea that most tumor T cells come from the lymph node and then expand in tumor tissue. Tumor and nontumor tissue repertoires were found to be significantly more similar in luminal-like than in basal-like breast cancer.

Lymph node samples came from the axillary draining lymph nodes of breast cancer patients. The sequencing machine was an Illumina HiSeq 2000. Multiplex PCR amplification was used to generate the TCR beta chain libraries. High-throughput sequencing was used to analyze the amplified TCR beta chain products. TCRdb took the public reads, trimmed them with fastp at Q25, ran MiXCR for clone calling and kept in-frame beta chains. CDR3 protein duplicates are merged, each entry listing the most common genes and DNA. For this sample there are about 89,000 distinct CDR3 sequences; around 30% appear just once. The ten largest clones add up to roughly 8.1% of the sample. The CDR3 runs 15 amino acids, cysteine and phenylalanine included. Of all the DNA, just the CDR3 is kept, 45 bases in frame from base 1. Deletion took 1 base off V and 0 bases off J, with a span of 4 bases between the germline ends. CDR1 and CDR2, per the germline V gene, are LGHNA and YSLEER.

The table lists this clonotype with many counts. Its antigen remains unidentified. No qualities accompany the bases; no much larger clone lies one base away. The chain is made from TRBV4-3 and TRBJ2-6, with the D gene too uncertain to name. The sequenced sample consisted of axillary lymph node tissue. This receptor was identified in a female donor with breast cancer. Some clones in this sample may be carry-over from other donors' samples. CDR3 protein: CASSQGVSGANVLTF. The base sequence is TGCGCCAGCAGCCAAGGGGTCTCTGGGGCCAACGTCCTGACTTTC.